This passage covers 26 T cell receptor beta chains from one sample sequenced in a study of OX40 agonist ivuxolimab in advanced cancers. This table comes from immunoSEQ multiplex PCR, and its TCRdb copy is limited to in-frame clones, with some not included. The data hold 20,000 to 25,000 clones, with about 79% observed a single time. The source was CD4+ or CD8+ T cells sorted from blood, collected in a trial of the OX40 agonist ivuxolimab. These receptors were taken from an adult with an advanced solid tumor such as melanoma, head and neck, liver or kidney cancer.

The rearrangement links TRBV7-6 to TRBJ2-1, with TRBD2 matching 16 bases. V trimming: 5 bases; J trimming: 5 bases; junction bases outside the gene matches: 3. The V gene's germline CDR1 is SGHVS and CDR2 FNYEAQ. CDR3 length: 16 amino acids. The CDR3 region has the DNA TGTGCCAGCAGCAGGGGACTAGCGGGAGGGGACAATGAGCAGTTCTTC. It translates to CASSRGLAGGDNEQFF.

This clone has just one count. The chain joins TRBV5-4 to TRBJ2-7; 7 positions agree with TRBD1. In germline, CDR1 is SGHNT, CDR2 YYREEE (reference sequence). Trimming removed 4 bases from V and 5 bases from J; junction bases left unmatched: 15. The CDR3 has 16 amino acids. The CDR3 protein is CASSGASTGVFHEQYF. The CDR3 nucleotides are TGTGCCAGCAGCGGGGCCTCTACAGGGGTTTTCCACGAGCAGTACTTC.

This clone was picked up one time. This sequence joins TRBV21-1 and TRBJ2-1; TRBD2, the table's D call, lacks a check against the DNA. TRBV21-1 is deemed a pseudogene. The CDR3 covers 15 residues. The chain's CDR3 is CASSIGGSPYNEQFF. The CDR3 DNA follows: TGTGCCAGCAGCATAGGCGGGAGCCCCTACAATGAGCAGTTCTTC.

The chain links TRBV5-6 to TRBJ1-5; TRBD1 might be the D (6 bases). Germline CDR1 and CDR2: SGHDT and YYEEEE. Trimming pared 2 bases from V and 0 bases from J, leaving 12 bases between. The CDR3 consists of 16 residues. Written as DNA, the CDR3 is TGTGCCAGCAGCTTCTTGGGGGCCGATAGCAATCAGCCCCAGCATTTT. Protein: CASSFLGADSNQPQHF.

This chain connects TRBV7-3 to TRBJ2-1; 12 bases line up with TRBD2. The CDR3 covers 15 residues. Per the germline V gene, CDR1 is SGHTA and CDR2 is FQGTGA. V dropped 5 bases and J dropped 10; count of bases not matched to a gene: 9. The CDR3 nucleotides are TGTGCCAGCAGCCCCGGGACTAGCGGGCCGGGGGAGCAGTTCTTC. It codes for CASSPGTSGPGEQFF.

The V and J genes are TRBV27 and TRBJ2-3; TRBD2 matches at 11 bases. The ends lost 6 bases at V and 2 bases at J; junction bases unmatched: 7. The CDR3 has 16 residues. Germline V CDR1 and CDR2: MNHEY, SMNVEV (reference sequence). In DNA form, the CDR3 reads TGTGCCAGCAGCTTGGGACTAGCGGATTACACAGATACGCAGTATTTT. Translation: CASSLGLADYTDTQYF.

The V gene is TRBV11-1, the J gene TRBJ1-1; D not resolved. The CDR3 extends over 11 amino acids. Germline CDR1 SGHAT, CDR2 FQDESV (reference sequence). V lost 1 base to trimming and J lost 7 bases, with 4 bases between them. This CDR3 reads CASSLEGEAFF. CDR3 in DNA: TGTGCCAGCAGCTTAGAGGGTGAAGCTTTCTTT.

The V gene is TRBV4-1, the J gene TRBJ2-7; weak D call: TRBD1 (6 bases). Germline V gene lookup returns CDR1 MGHRA and CDR2 YSYEKL. The CDR3 consists of 17 residues. Trimming cost V 0 bases and J 0 bases, with 15 bases left between them. The CDR3 is CASSQEGRQGFSYEQYF. Written as DNA, the CDR3 is TGCGCCAGCAGCCAAGAAGGTCGGCAGGGGTTCTCCTACGAGCAGTACTTC.

This clone was detected once. J is TRBJ2-6 and V is TRBV5-6; TRBD1 aligns across 11 bases. The junction had 2 bases not matched to a gene; V was cut back by 3 bases and J by 0 bases. Germline CDR1 reads SGHDT; CDR2 reads YYEEEE. This CDR3 has 17 amino acids. DNA of the CDR3: TGTGCCAGCAGCTCCGGGACAGGGGGCTCTGGGGCCAACGTCCTGACTTTC. It encodes CASSSGTGGSGANVLTF.

The chain employs TRBV15 and TRBJ1-2; the D gene is possibly TRBD1 (6 bases). The CDR3 is 15 residues long. Trimming removed 4 bases at V and 4 bases at J, with 16 bases between. The germline V gene has CDR1 LNHNV and CDR2 YYDKDF (reference sequence). CDR3 in amino acids: CATSKKSGTFYGYTF. As DNA, the CDR3 is TGTGCCACCAGCAAGAAATCCGGGACATTCTATGGCTACACCTTC. The full variable domain, with the rest looked up from reference TRBV15 and TRBJ1-2, is DAMVIQNPRYQVTQFGKPVTLSCSQTLNHNVMYWYQQKSSQAPKLLFHYYDKDFNNEADTPDNFQSRRPNTSFCFLDIRSPGLGDTAMYLCATSKKSGTFYGYTFGSGTRLTVV.

V is TRBV15 and J is TRBJ2-1; the match to TRBD2 covers 13 bases. The CDR3 contains 21 residues. Germline assignment: CDR1 LNHNV and CDR2 YYDKDF (reference sequence). V was pared by 1 base and J by 4 bases, with 16 bases of the junction left unmatched. Here the CDR3 reads CATSRAHTSGRAIEEYNEQFF. As DNA, the CDR3 is TGTGCCACCAGCAGAGCCCATACTAGCGGGAGGGCGATAGAGGAATACAATGAGCAGTTCTTC. The variable domain in full, completed from reference TRBV15 and TRBJ2-1, reads DAMVIQNPRYQVTQFGKPVTLSCSQTLNHNVMYWYQQKSSQAPKLLFHYYDKDFNNEADTPDNFQSRRPNTSFCFLDIRSPGLGDTAMYLCATSRAHTSGRAIEEYNEQFFGPGTRLTVL.

This clone has only one observation. The chain recombines TRBV6-6 with TRBJ1-2; D remains unclear. V lost 6 bases, J lost 4 bases, and 12 bases lay in between. Per germline, CDR1 MNHNY and CDR2 SVGAGI (reference sequence). This CDR3 is 13 amino acids long. The CDR3 reads CASSKGSGYGYTF. CDR3 bases: TGTGCCAGCAGCAAGGGATCGGGCTATGGCTACACCTTC.

This chain joins TRBV19 and TRBJ1-2; weak D call: TRBD1 (5 bases). This CDR3 spans 15 amino acids. Trimming removed 3 bases from V and 3 bases from J, with 14 bases in between. Germline V gene sequence: CDR1 LNHDA, CDR2 SQIVND (reference sequence). CDR3 amino acids: CASSMFGGDDYGYTF. The CDR3 region has the DNA TGTGCCAGTAGTATGTTCGGGGGGGATGACTATGGCTACACCTTC. Drawing the rest from reference TRBV19 and TRBJ1-2, the complete variable domain is DGGITQSPKYLFRKEGQNVTLSCEQNLNHDAMYWYRQDPGQGLRLIYYSQIVNDFQKGDIAEGYSVSREKKESFPLTVTSAQKNPTAFYLCASSMFGGDDYGYTFGSGTRLTVV.

This chain connects TRBV7-2 to TRBJ1-4; D is ambiguous. The CDR3 runs to 15 residues. The V end was cut by 4 bases, the J end by 0 bases, with 9 bases between. Germline CDR1 reads SGHTA; CDR2 reads FQGNSA. The DNA of the CDR3 is TGTGCCAGCAGCTCGCGGCCCGCAACTAATGAAAAACTGTTTTTT. Translation: CASSSRPATNEKLFF.

In the case of this clone: A far bigger clonotype differs at one base, so this is likely a read error. Within the sample, other DNA sequences also encode this same CDR3. The chain links TRBV4-1 to TRBJ2-7; 11 bases fit TRBD2. The CDR3 totals 15 residues. Germline-derived CDR1 and CDR2 are MGHRA and YSYEKL. V lost 4 bases to trimming and J lost 2 bases; unmatched junction nucleotides: 4. CDR3 nucleotides: TGCGCCAGCAGCCCGAAACTAGCGGGAGCCTACGAGCAGTACTTC. Its translation: CASSPKLAGAYEQYF.

The count of this clone is one. This sequence joins TRBV27 and TRBJ2-7, with D possibly being TRBD2 (5 bases). CDR3 length: 14 amino acids. CDR1 is MNHEY and CDR2 is SMNVEV in the germline V gene (reference sequence). Trimming took 0 bases from V and 5 from J, leaving 11 bases between them. Written as DNA, the CDR3 is TGTGCCAGCAGTTTATCGACTACCGGCAACGAGCAGTACTTC. Translating gives CASSLSTTGNEQYF.

The chain recombines TRBV29-1 with TRBJ2-1; unclear D gene. Trimming removed 5 bases at V and 6 bases at J, with 14 bases between. Germline V gives CDR1 SQVTM, CDR2 ANQGSEA. CDR3 length: 13 amino acids. CDR3 DNA: TGCAGCGTTCCCTCTGGGGATGGCAATGAGCAGTTCTTC. Its translation: CSVPSGDGNEQFF.

This clone was found a few times. The chain's CDR3 is CASSIDARVYTGELFF. CDR3 DNA sequence: TGTGCCAGTAGTATAGATGCCCGGGTGTACACCGGGGAGCTGTTTTTT. This sequence joins TRBV19 and TRBJ2-2, with D hard to call. Germline assignment: CDR1 LNHDA and CDR2 SQIVND (reference sequence). CDR3 length equals 16 residues. V lost 0 bases to trimming and J lost 3 bases, with 11 bases between them.

This clone was seen a few times. The J gene is TRBJ2-3, the V gene TRBV5-4; D might be TRBD2 (6 bases). The CDR3 contains 17 residues. Germline V gene data show CDR1 as SGHNT and CDR2 as YYREEE (reference sequence). V was trimmed by 3 bases and J by 2 bases, leaving 19 bases between them. The chain's CDR3 is CASSWILGEVDTDTQYF. The CDR3 DNA reads TGTGCCAGCAGCTGGATATTGGGGGAGGTTGACACAGATACGCAGTATTTT. The complete variable domain, with remaining parts taken from reference TRBV5-4 and TRBJ2-3, reads ETGVTQSPTHLIKTRGQQVTLRCSSQSGHNTVSWYQQALGQGPQFIFQYYREEENGRGNFPPRFSGLQFPNYSSELNVNALELDDSALYLCASSWILGEVDTDTQYFGPGTRLTVL.

As concerns this clone: The sample contains more than one DNA sequence encoding this CDR3. This chain joins TRBV9 and TRBJ2-3; D gene unclear. Trimming took off 2 bases at V and 2 bases at J, with 6 bases between the two ends. The CDR3 consists of 13 residues. Germline V gene data show CDR1 as SGDLS and CDR2 as YYNGEE. Here the CDR3 DNA reads TGTGCCAGCAGCGTCGAATACACAGATACGCAGTATTTT. The encoded protein is CASSVEYTDTQYF. Together with reference TRBV9 and TRBJ2-3, the CDR3 gives the full variable domain: DSGVTQTPKHLITATGQRVTLRCSPRSGDLSVYWYQQSLDQGLQFLIQYYNGEERAKGNILERFSAQQFPDLHSELNLSSLELGDSALYFCASSVEYTDTQYFGPGTRLTVL.

The CDR3 coding sequence is TGTGCCACCAGCTTATCGGCCGGGCAGCAAGAGACCCAGTACTTC. Translation gives CATSLSAGQQETQYF. This chain links TRBV15 with TRBJ2-5; the D is unclear. The CDR3 is made up of 15 amino acids. The germline gives CDR1 LNHNV, CDR2 YYDKDF (reference sequence). V dropped 5 bases and J dropped 2 bases, with 15 bases sitting between them.

The chain employs TRBV5-4 and TRBJ2-7; D unresolved. V was shortened by 3 bases and J by 7 bases, with 11 bases between the two germline ends. The CDR3 contains 12 residues. Germline values: CDR1 SGHNT, CDR2 YYREEE (reference sequence). The CDR3 loop is CASSYGPLEQYF. The DNA of the CDR3 is TGTGCCAGCAGCTACGGGCCTTTAGAGCAGTACTTC.

The rearrangement uses TRBV9 and TRBJ2-6, with D unresolved. The CDR3 is made up of 15 amino acids. Germline values: CDR1 SGDLS, CDR2 YYNGEE. V lost 0 bases and J lost 6, with 10 bases in between. The CDR3 DNA reads as TGTGCCAGCAGCGTAGCTACAAGTAAGGCCAACGTCCTGACTTTC. Its protein is CASSVATSKANVLTF.

This clone is medium-sized within its sample. The V and J genes are TRBV5-5 and TRBJ2-2; 12 positions match TRBD2. The CDR3 loop spans 17 amino acids. CDR1 and CDR2 from the germline V gene are SGHKS and YYEKEE (reference sequence). V gave up 4 bases and J gave up 5 bases; unmatched junction bases: 9. CDR3 DNA sequence: TGTGCCAGCAGCCCTCCGACTAGCGGGAGTGGTACCGGGGAGCTGTTTTTT. It is translated as CASSPPTSGSGTGELFF.

This clone was seen a single time. The chain couples TRBV7-9 to TRBJ2-3; TRBD2 matches 7 bases. Germline V gene lookup returns CDR1 SEHNR and CDR2 FQNEAQ (reference sequence). V lost 0 bases, J lost 5 bases, and 11 bases stayed unmatched. The CDR3 has 17 residues. In DNA, the CDR3 is TGTGCCAGCAGCTTAGCGGGATGGGGGGAGGGCCAAGATACGCAGTATTTT. It specifies CASSLAGWGEGQDTQYF.

This chain joins TRBV7-9 and TRBJ2-5, with D possibly matching TRBD2 (6 bases). The CDR3 runs to 14 residues. V lost 5 bases, J lost 4 bases, and 14 bases lay in between. Looked up from germline, CDR1 is SEHNR and CDR2 is FQNEAQ (reference sequence). CDR3 loop: CASSGTLRGETQYF. DNA for the CDR3: TGTGCCAGCAGCGGGACTCTTCGGGGAGAGACCCAGTACTTC.